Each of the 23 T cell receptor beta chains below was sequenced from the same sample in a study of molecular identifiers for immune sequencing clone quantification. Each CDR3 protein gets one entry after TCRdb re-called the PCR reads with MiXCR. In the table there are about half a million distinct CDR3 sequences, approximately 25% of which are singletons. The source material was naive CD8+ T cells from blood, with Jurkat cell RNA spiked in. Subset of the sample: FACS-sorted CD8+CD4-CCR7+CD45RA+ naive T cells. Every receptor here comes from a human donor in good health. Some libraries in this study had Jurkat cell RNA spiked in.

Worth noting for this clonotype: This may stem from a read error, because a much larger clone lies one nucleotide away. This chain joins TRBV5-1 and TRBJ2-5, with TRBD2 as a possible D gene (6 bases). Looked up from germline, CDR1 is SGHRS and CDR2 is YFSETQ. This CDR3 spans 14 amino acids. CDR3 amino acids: CAGRRDLADETQYF. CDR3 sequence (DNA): TGCGCCGGCAGGCGGGACCTAGCAGACGAGACCCAGTACTTC.

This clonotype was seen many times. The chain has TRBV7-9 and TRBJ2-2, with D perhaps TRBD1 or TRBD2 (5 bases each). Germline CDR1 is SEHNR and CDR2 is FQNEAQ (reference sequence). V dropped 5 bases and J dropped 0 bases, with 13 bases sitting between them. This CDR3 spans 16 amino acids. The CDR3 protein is CASSTTGTPNTGELFF. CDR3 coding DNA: TGTGCCAGCAGCACTACCGGGACGCCGAACACCGGGGAGCTGTTTTTT.

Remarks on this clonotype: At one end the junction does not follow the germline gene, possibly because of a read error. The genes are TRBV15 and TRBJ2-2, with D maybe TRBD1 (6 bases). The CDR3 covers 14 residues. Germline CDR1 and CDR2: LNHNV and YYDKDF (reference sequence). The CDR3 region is CATSSSGDTGEPFF. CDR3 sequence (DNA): TGTGCCACCAGCAGTTCAGGGGACACCGGGGAGCCGTTTTTT.

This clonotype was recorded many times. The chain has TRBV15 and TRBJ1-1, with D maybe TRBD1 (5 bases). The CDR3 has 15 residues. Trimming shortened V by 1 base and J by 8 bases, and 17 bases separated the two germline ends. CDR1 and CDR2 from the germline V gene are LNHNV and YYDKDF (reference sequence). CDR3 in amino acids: CATSRAPGDFGEAFF. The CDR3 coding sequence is TGTGCCACCAGCAGAGCCCCGGGGGATTTTGGGGAAGCTTTCTTT.

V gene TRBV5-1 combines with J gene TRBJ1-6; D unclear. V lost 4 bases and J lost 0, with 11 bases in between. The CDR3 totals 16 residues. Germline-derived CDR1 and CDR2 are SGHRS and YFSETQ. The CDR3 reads CASSTRTDSYNSPLHF. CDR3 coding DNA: TGCGCCAGCAGCACCCGGACTGACTCCTATAATTCACCCCTCCACTTT.

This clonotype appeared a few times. The CDR3 DNA reads TGTGCCAGCAGCTATGCCCCACCGGGACAGACCGGATTTGCAACTAATGAAAAACTGTTTTTT. Amino acids: CASSYAPPGQTGFATNEKLFF. This chain uses TRBV7-6 with TRBJ1-4; TRBD1 agrees at 7 bases. The CDR3 extends over 21 amino acids. Germline V gene data show CDR1 as SGHVS and CDR2 as FNYEAQ. V lost 4 bases and J lost 0; bases outside the gene matches: 20. Complete variable domain (other parts from reference TRBV7-6 and TRBJ1-4): GAGVSQSPRYKVTKRGQDVALRCDPISGHVSLYWYRQALGQGPEFLTYFNYEAQQDKSGLPNDRFSAERPEGSISTLTIQRTEQRDSAMYRCASSYAPPGQTGFATNEKLFFGSGTQLSVL.

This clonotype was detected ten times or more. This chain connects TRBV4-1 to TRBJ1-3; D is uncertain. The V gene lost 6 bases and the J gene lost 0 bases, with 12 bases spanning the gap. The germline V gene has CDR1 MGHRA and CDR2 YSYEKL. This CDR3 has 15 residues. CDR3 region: CASRQTELSGNTIYF. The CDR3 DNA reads TGCGCCAGCAGACAGACCGAACTCTCTGGAAACACCATATATTTT.

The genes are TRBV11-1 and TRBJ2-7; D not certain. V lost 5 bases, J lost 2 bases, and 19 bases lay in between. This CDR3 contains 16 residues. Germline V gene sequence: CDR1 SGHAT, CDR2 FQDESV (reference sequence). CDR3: CASSTLAVALTYEQYF. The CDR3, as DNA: TGTGCCAGCAGCACTTTAGCCGTGGCGCTCACCTACGAGCAGTACTTC. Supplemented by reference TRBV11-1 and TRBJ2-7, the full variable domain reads EAEVAQSPRYKITEKSQAVAFWCDPISGHATLYWYRQILGQGPELLVQFQDESVVDDSQLPKDRFSAERLKGVDSTLKIQPAELGDSAMYLCASSTLAVALTYEQYFGPGTRLTVT.

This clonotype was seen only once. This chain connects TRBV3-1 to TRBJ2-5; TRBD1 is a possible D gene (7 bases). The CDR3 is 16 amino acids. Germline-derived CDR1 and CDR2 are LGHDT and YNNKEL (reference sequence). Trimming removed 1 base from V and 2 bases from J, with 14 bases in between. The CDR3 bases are TGTGCCAGCAGCCAAGTAGGGGCAGGGGGGCAAGAGACCCAGTACTTC. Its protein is CASSQVGAGGQETQYF.

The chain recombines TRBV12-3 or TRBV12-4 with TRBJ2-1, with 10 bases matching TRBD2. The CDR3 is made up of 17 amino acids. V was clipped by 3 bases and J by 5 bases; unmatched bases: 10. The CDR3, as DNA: TGTGCCAGCAGTTTCTACCTAGGTCTAGCGGGAGACAATGAGCAGTTCTTC. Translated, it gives CASSFYLGLAGDNEQFF.

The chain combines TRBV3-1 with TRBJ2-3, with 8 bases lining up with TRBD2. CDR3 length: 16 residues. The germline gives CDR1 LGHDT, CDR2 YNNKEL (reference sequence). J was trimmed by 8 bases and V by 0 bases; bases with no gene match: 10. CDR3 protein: CASSQELRGAGSTQYF. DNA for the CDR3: TGTGCCAGCAGCCAAGAATTGCGGGGGGCCGGATCTACGCAGTATTTT.

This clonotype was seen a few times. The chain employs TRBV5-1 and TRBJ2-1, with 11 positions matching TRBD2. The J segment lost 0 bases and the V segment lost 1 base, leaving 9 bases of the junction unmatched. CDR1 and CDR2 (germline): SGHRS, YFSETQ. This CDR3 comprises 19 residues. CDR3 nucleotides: TGCGCCAGCAGCTTGATGGGTAGCGGGAGGGCCCCCTCCTACAATGAGCAGTTCTTC. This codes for CASSLMGSGRAPSYNEQFF.

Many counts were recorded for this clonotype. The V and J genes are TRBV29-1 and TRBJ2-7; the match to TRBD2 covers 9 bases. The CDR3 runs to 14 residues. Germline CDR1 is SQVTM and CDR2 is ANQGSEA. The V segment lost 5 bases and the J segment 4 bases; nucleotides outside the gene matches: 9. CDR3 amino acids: CSVLKGAGGYEQYF. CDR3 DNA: TGCAGCGTTTTGAAGGGAGCGGGAGGTTACGAGCAGTACTTC.

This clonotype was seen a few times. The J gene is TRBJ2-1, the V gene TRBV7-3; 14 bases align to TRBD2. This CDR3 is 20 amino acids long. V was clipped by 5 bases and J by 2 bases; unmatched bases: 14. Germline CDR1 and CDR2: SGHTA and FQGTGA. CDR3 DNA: TGTGCCAGCAGCATGAGACTAGCGGGAGGGCCTTTTTCCCCCTACAATGAGCAGTTCTTC. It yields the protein CASSMRLAGGPFSPYNEQFF.

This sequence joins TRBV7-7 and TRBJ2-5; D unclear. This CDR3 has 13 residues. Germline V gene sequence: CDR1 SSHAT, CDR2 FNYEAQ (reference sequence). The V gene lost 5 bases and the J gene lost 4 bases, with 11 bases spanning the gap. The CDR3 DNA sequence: TGTGCCAGCAGCAAAGTCGGTCGAGAGACCCAGTACTTC. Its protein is CASSKVGRETQYF.

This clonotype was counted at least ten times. This CDR3 reads CASSRTSGDQETQYF. The DNA for the CDR3 is TGTGCCAGCAGCCGGACTAGCGGGGATCAAGAGACCCAGTACTTC. This chain uses TRBV7-2 with TRBJ2-5, with 12 bases fitting TRBD2. V was clipped by 5 bases and J by 2 bases; unmatched bases: 3. The CDR3 consists of 15 residues. CDR1 SGHTA and CDR2 FQGNSA come from the germline V gene. Filled out from reference TRBV7-2 and TRBJ2-5, the complete variable domain reads GAGVSQSPSNKVTEKGKDVELRCDPISGHTALYWYRQSLGQGLEFLIYFQGNSAPDKSGLPSDRFSAERTGGSVSTLTIQRTQQEDSAVYLCASSRTSGDQETQYFGPGTRLLVL.

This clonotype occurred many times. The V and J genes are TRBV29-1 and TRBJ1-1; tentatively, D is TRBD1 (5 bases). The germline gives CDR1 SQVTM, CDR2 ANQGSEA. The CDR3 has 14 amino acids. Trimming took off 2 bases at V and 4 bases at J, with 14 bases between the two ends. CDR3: CSVENPGRVTEAFF. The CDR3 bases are TGCAGCGTTGAAAACCCGGGGCGCGTCACTGAAGCTTTCTTT.

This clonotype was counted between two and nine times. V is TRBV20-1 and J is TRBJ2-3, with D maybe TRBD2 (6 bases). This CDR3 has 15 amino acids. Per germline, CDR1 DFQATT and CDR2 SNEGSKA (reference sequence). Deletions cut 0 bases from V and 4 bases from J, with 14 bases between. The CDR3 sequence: CSARDSGTPPDTQYF. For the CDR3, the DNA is TGCAGTGCTAGAGATTCCGGGACTCCGCCAGATACGCAGTATTTT.

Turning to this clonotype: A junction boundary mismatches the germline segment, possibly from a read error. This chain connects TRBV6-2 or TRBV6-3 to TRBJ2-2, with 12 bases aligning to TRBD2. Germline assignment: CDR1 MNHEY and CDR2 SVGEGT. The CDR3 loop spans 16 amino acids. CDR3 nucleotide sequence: TGTGCCAGCAGTAACCCGCTAGCGGGAGGGCCCGGGGAGCCGTTTTTT. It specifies CASSNPLAGGPGEPFF.

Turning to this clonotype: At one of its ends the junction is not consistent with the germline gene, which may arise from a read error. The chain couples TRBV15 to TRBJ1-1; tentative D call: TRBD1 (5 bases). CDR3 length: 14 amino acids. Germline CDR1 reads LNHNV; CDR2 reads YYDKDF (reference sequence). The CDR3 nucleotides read TGTGCCACCAGCAGAGATTTGGGTACCGCAGGGTACGGATTT. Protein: CATSRDLGTAGYGF.

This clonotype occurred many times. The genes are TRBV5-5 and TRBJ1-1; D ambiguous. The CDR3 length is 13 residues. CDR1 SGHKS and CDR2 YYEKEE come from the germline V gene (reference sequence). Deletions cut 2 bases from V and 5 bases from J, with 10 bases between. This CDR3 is CASSFGVKTEAFF. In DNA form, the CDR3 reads TGTGCCAGCAGCTTCGGGGTAAAAACTGAAGCTTTCTTT.

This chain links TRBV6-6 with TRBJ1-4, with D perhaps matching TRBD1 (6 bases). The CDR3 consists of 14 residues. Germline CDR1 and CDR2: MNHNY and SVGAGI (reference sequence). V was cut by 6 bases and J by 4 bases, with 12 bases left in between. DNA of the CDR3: TGTGCCAGCAGAACAGACAGGAGTAATGAAAAACTGTTTTTT. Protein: CASRTDRSNEKLFF.

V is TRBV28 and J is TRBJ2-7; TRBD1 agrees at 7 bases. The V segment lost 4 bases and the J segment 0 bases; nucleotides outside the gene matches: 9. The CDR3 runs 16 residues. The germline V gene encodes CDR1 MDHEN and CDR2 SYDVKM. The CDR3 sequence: CASSYPPAGGSYEQYF. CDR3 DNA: TGTGCCAGCAGTTACCCCCCGGCAGGGGGCTCCTACGAGCAGTACTTC.